This T cell receptor (beta chain) is from a study of T cell changes during pregnancy in multiple sclerosis. Measured with immunoSEQ multiplex PCR; TCRdb has only the in-frame clones, and not every one. The sample contains approximately 43,000 clones, around 80% of which appear only once. The sequence was collected from a female donor with multiple sclerosis, enrolled in a pregnancy study. Sequencing used CD4+ T cells from peripheral blood mononuclear cells, obtained before pregnancy.

The CDR3 DNA reads TGCGCCAGCAGCTTGAGCGGCCCTAACCGCCAAGAGACCCAGTACTTC. Amino acid sequence: CASSLSGPNRQETQYF. The chain has TRBV5-1 and TRBJ2-5; possible D gene TRBD2, 5 bases. The V end was cut by 1 base, the J end by 1 base, with 14 bases between. The CDR3 spans 16 residues. The V gene's germline CDR1 is SGHRS and CDR2 YFSETQ.